The subject of this entry is one T cell receptor beta chain. The antigen is unknown. The same CDR3 arises from other DNA sequences in this sample as well. Treatment given: oral pan-JAK inhibitor, 5-10 mg twice daily. The V gene end was trimmed by 5 bases and the J gene end by 2 bases; junction bases not matched to a gene: 2. CDR1 is SNHLY and CDR2 is FYNNEI in the germline V gene. The CDR3 is made up of 13 amino acids. The sample comes from a study of CD8+ T cells in alopecia areata. Study at large: Each day, treated patients took oral tofacitinib twice, at 5 to 10 mg per dose. Points from the study as a whole: Normal scalp had lower clonality than lesional scalp, with alopecia totalis/universalis lesions showing this most strongly.

cDNA prepared by RNA extraction and subsequent reverse transcription served as the template for sequencing. Clones were read by immunoSEQ multiplex PCR, and TCRdb kept only the in-frame ones, dropping some. In the table there are 210,000 or so clones, roughly 66% of which are singletons. The TCR was taken from a human donor with alopecia areata. This chain joins TRBV2 and TRBJ2-5; 7 bases line up with TRBD1. This specimen was CD4+ T cells sorted from blood, taken at week 44, from a patient treated with tofacitinib. CDR3 sequence reads: CASSRDSQETQYF. CDR3 nucleotides: TGTGCCAGCAGTAGGGACAGTCAAGAGACCCAGTACTTC. Combining the CDR3 with reference TRBV2 and TRBJ2-5 gives the whole variable domain EPEVTQTPSHQVTQMGQEVILRCVPISNHLYFYWYRQILGQKVEFLVSFYNNEISEKSEIFDDQFSVERPDGSNFTLKIRSTKLEDSAMYFCASSRDSQETQYFGPGTRLLVL.